One sample yielded the 13 T cell receptor beta chains listed below, sequenced in a study of blood T cell repertoires in COVID-19. Repertoires were generated with immunoSEQ multiplex PCR, while TCRdb's copy carries only in-frame clones and drops some. In the table there are approximately 250,000 clones, roughly 86% of which are singletons. The sequenced material came from peripheral blood. The receptors derive from a man in his forties or fifties with active or convalescent COVID-19.

This clone was recorded once. V and J are TRBV28 and TRBJ1-3; 7 positions agree with TRBD1. The CDR3 spans 17 residues. With 8 bases clipped from V and 0 bases from J, the junction kept 13 bases outside the gene matches. CDR1 is MDHEN and CDR2 is SYDVKM in the germline V gene. CDR3 sequence reads: CASSPTSDRFSGNTIYF. As DNA, the CDR3 is TGTGCCAGCTCCCCCACCTCGGACAGGTTCTCTGGAAACACCATATATTTT.

This clone has at least ten counts. CDR3 bases: TGCGCCAGCAGCTGGGGAGTTATCAGGGGGACTCAGCCCCAGCATTTT. It yields the protein CASSWGVIRGTQPQHF. The rearrangement uses TRBV5-1 and TRBJ1-5, with 7 bases aligning to TRBD1. The germline V gene has CDR1 SGHRS and CDR2 YFSETQ. Trimming took 3 bases from V and 6 from J; bases not matched to a gene: 12. CDR3 length: 16 residues.

V is TRBV19 and J is TRBJ2-1; D perhaps matches TRBD2 (5 bases). The germline V gene encodes CDR1 LNHDA and CDR2 SQIVND (reference sequence). V lost 1 base and J lost 0, with 7 bases in between. The CDR3 extends over 15 amino acids. CDR3 nucleotide sequence: TGTGCCAGTAGTATAGCGGGGAGCTCCTACAATGAGCAGTTCTTC. Its protein is CASSIAGSSYNEQFF.

This chain links TRBV7-9 with TRBJ2-3; 9 bases align to TRBD1. The CDR3 is 14 amino acids. The V gene end was trimmed by 3 bases and the J gene end by 4 bases; junction bases not matched to a gene: 2. CDR1 SEHNR and CDR2 FQNEAQ come from the germline V gene (reference sequence). CDR3 residues: CASSLGQGPDTQYF. CDR3 DNA sequence: TGTGCCAGCAGCTTGGGACAGGGTCCAGATACGCAGTATTTT.

This clone was seen a handful of times. The chain links TRBV10-3 to TRBJ2-7, with D maybe TRBD1 (5 bases). Germline CDR1 ENHRY, CDR2 SYGVKD. V was shortened by 11 bases and J by 2 bases, with 13 bases between the two germline ends. The CDR3 spans 12 residues. CDR3 region: CALGAEAYEQYF. The CDR3 DNA follows: TGTGCCCTAGGGGCCGAGGCCTACGAGCAGTACTTC.

This sequence joins TRBV12-3 or TRBV12-4 and TRBJ2-7; 10 bases map to TRBD1. The ends lost 7 bases at V and 6 bases at J; junction bases unmatched: 6. The CDR3 consists of 13 residues. As DNA, the CDR3 is TGTGCCAGCACGTCGACAGGGGGCTTCGAGCAGTACTTC. The encoded protein is CASTSTGGFEQYF.

The chain recombines TRBV19 with TRBJ2-7; D ambiguous. CDR1 and CDR2 from the germline V gene are LNHDA and SQIVND (reference sequence). Trimming shortened V by 1 base and J by 5 bases, and 18 bases separated the two germline ends. This CDR3 spans 16 amino acids. The CDR3 nucleotides read TGTGCCAGTAGTATAGCCCCCTGGGCACTCAAGGACGAGCAGTACTTC. It specifies CASSIAPWALKDEQYF.

V and J are TRBV19 and TRBJ1-6; 7 positions match TRBD1. The junction had 4 bases not matched to a gene; V was cut back by 5 bases and J by 6 bases. The CDR3 is 14 residues long. Germline CDR1 is LNHDA and CDR2 is SQIVND (reference sequence). The DNA of the CDR3 is TGTGCCAGTAGTCCCGACAGGGTTAATTCACCCCTCCACTTT. Residues: CASSPDRVNSPLHF.

The sample holds one count of this clone. The J gene is TRBJ2-2, the V gene TRBV24-1; the match to TRBD1 covers 8 bases. The J segment lost 5 bases and the V segment lost 2 bases, leaving 9 bases of the junction unmatched. The germline V gene encodes CDR1 KGHDR and CDR2 SFDVKD. CDR3 length equals 17 residues. The CDR3 spells CATSDSSDRVSTGELFF. DNA for the CDR3: TGTGCCACCAGTGATTCCTCGGACAGGGTGTCGACCGGGGAGCTGTTTTTT.

This chain links TRBV2 with TRBJ2-7; 11 nucleotides line up with TRBD1. CDR1 SNHLY and CDR2 FYNNEI come from the germline V gene. This CDR3 spans 15 amino acids. Unmatched junction bases numbered 11, after V lost 10 bases and J lost 3 bases. The CDR3 DNA follows: TGTGCCAAAGAGATGGGACAGGGGGTTAACTACGAGCAGTACTTC. Its protein product is CAKEMGQGVNYEQYF. The whole variable domain, filled in from reference TRBV2 and TRBJ2-7, reads EPEVTQTPSHQVTQMGQEVILRCVPISNHLYFYWYRQILGQKVEFLVSFYNNEISEKSEIFDDQFSVERPDGSNFTLKIRSTKLEDSAMYFCAKEMGQGVNYEQYFGPGTRLTVT.

The chain joins TRBV20-1 to TRBJ2-7; 7 bases map to TRBD1. The germline CDR1 and CDR2 sequences are DFQATT and SNEGSKA (reference sequence). V shed 4 bases and J 5 bases; nucleotides not matched to a gene: 2. The length of the CDR3 is 11 residues. The CDR3 reads CSAITGDEQYF. CDR3 nucleotide sequence: TGCAGTGCTATTACAGGGGACGAGCAGTACTTC.

V gene TRBV28 combines with J gene TRBJ2-1, with a possible D match to TRBD1 (6 bases). Trimming took 2 bases from V and 6 from J, leaving 11 bases between them. The CDR3 totals 14 residues. Per the germline V gene, CDR1 is MDHEN and CDR2 is SYDVKM. CDR3 in DNA: TGTGCCAGCAGTTTAGTTCCAGGGGCCAATGAGCAGTTCTTC. Translation gives CASSLVPGANEQFF.

This chain joins TRBV4-2 and TRBJ2-1; 11 bases map to TRBD2. Per the germline V gene, CDR1 is LGHNA and CDR2 is YNFKEQ. The CDR3 sequence is 16 residues long. With 3 bases clipped from V and 5 bases from J, the junction kept 6 bases outside the gene matches. CDR3 coding DNA: TGTGCCAGCAGCCACCCCGGGACTAGCGGAAACAATGAGCAGTTCTTC. Its protein is CASSHPGTSGNNEQFF.